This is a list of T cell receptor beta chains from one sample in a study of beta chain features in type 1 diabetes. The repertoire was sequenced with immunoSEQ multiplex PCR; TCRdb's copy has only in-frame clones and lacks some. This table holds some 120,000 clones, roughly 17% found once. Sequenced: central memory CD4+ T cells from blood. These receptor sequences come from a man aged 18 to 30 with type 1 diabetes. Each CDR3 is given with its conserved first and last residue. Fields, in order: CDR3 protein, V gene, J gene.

CAWMPAYNEQFF	TRBV30	TRBJ2-1
CASSGSGYEQYF	TRBV2	TRBJ2-7
CASRSAGELFF	TRBV5-6	TRBJ2-2
CASSSGTLSGNTIYF	TRBV5-1	TRBJ1-3
CAWSVVRTDTQYF	TRBV30	TRBJ2-3
CASSFQGASETQYF	TRBV28	TRBJ2-5
CASSDALDYKKQYF	TRBV28	TRBJ2-7
CATSQMRGGSPLHF	TRBV15	TRBJ1-6
CASSSPVRGQETQYF	TRBV6-1	TRBJ2-5
CAWRLRGRDTGELFF	TRBV30	TRBJ2-2
CASRRETGNTIYF	TRBV7-2	TRBJ1-3
CAISVLGTTNTGELFF	TRBV10-3	TRBJ2-2
CASSPRNLDEQFF	TRBV18	TRBJ2-1
CASSPERGGSYEQYF	TRBV18	TRBJ2-7
CASRGTSGDPQETQYF	TRBV5-1	TRBJ2-5
CAWRSGQGAGMPQHF	TRBV30	TRBJ1-5
CASSFGGPDIQYF	TRBV7-2	TRBJ2-4
CASSIDWSGRYNEQFF	TRBV19	TRBJ2-1
CAWNRQDVPYGYTF	TRBV30	TRBJ1-2
CVTGLNSPLHF	TRBV6-5	TRBJ1-6
CASSKDLGEQYF	TRBV6-6	TRBJ2-5
CACSFDKAVYSNQPQHF	TRBV30	TRBJ1-5
CASRKLTGTYNEQFF	TRBV27	TRBJ2-1
CASSSGRLSYNEQFF	TRBV7-3	TRBJ2-1
CASRHGAGTDTGELFF	TRBV4-1	TRBJ2-2
CASSPTGSSEAFF	TRBV18	TRBJ1-1
CASNSPSIRNEQFF	TRBV28	TRBJ2-1
CASSPSRAVGLAEQFF	TRBV7-9	TRBJ2-1
CASSLDLAGTDTQYF	TRBV5-1	TRBJ2-3
CASSLSRGTYEQYF	TRBV27	TRBJ2-7
CASSGGFQDEQYF	TRBV5-1	TRBJ2-7
CASSYGLPNEQFF	TRBV6-5	TRBJ2-1
CAISQGYAFF	TRBV6-6	TRBJ1-1
CSVLEGDIQYF	TRBV29-1	TRBJ2-4
CASSPREPRDEQYF	TRBV7-6	TRBJ2-7
CAWSFGLAGTGELFF	TRBV30	TRBJ2-2
CASSQELVAAYNEQFF	TRBV4-3	TRBJ2-1
CASSLTPGTSGRWYEQYF	TRBV7-2	TRBJ2-7
CATSGWGTNDEQFF	TRBV15	TRBJ2-1
CASREQGAIVADTQYF	TRBV27	TRBJ2-3
CASSDLGEQYF	TRBV5-1	TRBJ2-7
CAWDRTDHSTIYF	TRBV30	TRBJ1-3
CASSRASPLHF	TRBV21-1	TRBJ1-6
CASSFFGSGAGELFF	TRBV5-6	TRBJ2-2
CASSSGQGTDTQYF	TRBV28	TRBJ2-3
CATRRAGWNTIYF	TRBV6-5	TRBJ1-3
CASRGGGTDTQYF	TRBV11-2	TRBJ2-3
CASSPNGDFQETQYF	TRBV7-3	TRBJ2-5
CSVEDTRGQFLWDEQFF	TRBV29-1	TRBJ2-1
CASSFGLGTYNEQFF	TRBV7-3	TRBJ2-1
CASSFKGEYEQYF	TRBV13	TRBJ2-7
CASSLLVAGDYEQYF	TRBV7-2	TRBJ2-7
CASSPTSWPTSYEQYF	TRBV19	TRBJ2-7
CASSPRLDDQYF	TRBV7-9	TRBJ2-7
CASKGGHALISNTGELFF	TRBV5-1	TRBJ2-2
CASSLGAGAEKLFF	TRBV7-6	TRBJ1-4
CASNTGARGYTF	TRBV28	TRBJ1-2
CASSGGAEETQYF	TRBV9	TRBJ2-5
CASRLAVGGRQDTQYF	TRBV23-1	TRBJ2-3